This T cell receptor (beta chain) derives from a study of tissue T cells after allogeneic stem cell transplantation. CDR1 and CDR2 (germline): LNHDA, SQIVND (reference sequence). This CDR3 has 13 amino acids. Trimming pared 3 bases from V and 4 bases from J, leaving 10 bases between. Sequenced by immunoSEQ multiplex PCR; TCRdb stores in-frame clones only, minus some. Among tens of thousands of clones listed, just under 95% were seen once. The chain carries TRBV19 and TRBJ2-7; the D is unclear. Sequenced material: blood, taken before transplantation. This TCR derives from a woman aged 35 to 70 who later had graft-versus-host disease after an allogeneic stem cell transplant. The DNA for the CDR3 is TGTGCCAGTAGTATTGGACGGTTTTACGAGCAGTACTTC. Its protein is CASSIGRFYEQYF.